The 11 T cell receptor beta chains below come from one sample, sequenced in a study of PD-L1 blockade in urothelial cancer. Sequencing used immunoSEQ multiplex PCR; TCRdb keeps in-frame clones, though not all of them. The data contain 100,000 to 150,000 clones, roughly 83% of them singletons. Sample time point: peripheral blood 6 weeks after treatment start. The sequenced sample was PBMCs, obtained around atezolizumab (anti-PD-L1) treatment. These receptors came from a man aged 45-65 years with urothelial cancer.

This chain joins TRBV6-1 and TRBJ1-3; no clear D gene. This CDR3 region has 14 residues. Germline V lookup: CDR1 MNHNS, CDR2 SASEGT. Trimming cost V 7 bases and J 6 bases, with 16 bases left between them. The CDR3 coding sequence is TGTGCCAGCACCATACCGGGATTACTAAACACCATATATTTT. It codes for CASTIPGLLNTIYF.

V gene TRBV14 combines with J gene TRBJ2-7; the D is unclear. This CDR3 comprises 12 residues. The germline CDR1 and CDR2 sequences are SGHDN and FVKESK. V was pared by 1 base and J by 5 bases, with 6 bases between. The CDR3 spells CASSQVVHEQYF. CDR3 coding DNA: TGTGCCAGCAGCCAAGTAGTCCACGAGCAGTACTTC. The full variable domain, completed using reference TRBV14 and TRBJ2-7, is EAGVTQFPSHSVIEKGQTVTLRCDPISGHDNLYWYRRVMGKEIKFLLHFVKESKQDESGMPNNRFLAERTGGTYSTLKVQPAELEDSGVYFCASSQVVHEQYFGPGTRLTVT.

The genes are TRBV7-2 and TRBJ2-1; D not resolved. CDR3 length: 15 amino acids. Trimming left V 4 bases short and J 4 bases short, with 14 bases between. Per germline, CDR1 SGHTA and CDR2 FQGNSA. The CDR3 sequence: CASSSRRLEYNEQFF. CDR3 in DNA: TGTGCCAGCAGCTCCCGACGGTTGGAGTACAATGAGCAGTTCTTC.

The chain links TRBV19 to TRBJ1-3; possible D gene TRBD1, 5 bases. This CDR3 is built from 16 residues. CDR1 is LNHDA, CDR2 SQIVND, per germline (reference sequence). Trimming pared 4 bases from V and 0 bases from J, leaving 13 bases between. The CDR3 here is CASSTLQVVSGNTIYF. As DNA, the CDR3 is TGTGCCAGTAGTACTCTACAGGTTGTCTCTGGAAACACCATATATTTT.

The chain is built from TRBV7-6 and TRBJ2-1; D call uncertain. This CDR3 contains 13 residues. V lost 4 bases to trimming and J lost 6 bases, with 10 bases between them. Germline V CDR1 and CDR2: SGHVS, FNYEAQ. The CDR3 DNA follows: TGTGCCAGCAGCTCATACGGTGGCAATGAGCAGTTCTTC. It yields the protein CASSSYGGNEQFF.

This chain links TRBV18 with TRBJ2-7; a weak D match, TRBD1 (6 bases). V was pared by 3 bases and J by 2 bases, with 14 bases between. The CDR3 spans 15 residues. Germline CDR1 reads KGHSH; CDR2 reads LQKENI. The CDR3 nucleotides are TGTGCCAGCTCACCTATTGCACAGGGTCCCTACGAGCAGTACTTC. Residues: CASSPIAQGPYEQYF.

This chain's CDR3 is CASSQDILPGRTGELFF. CDR3 DNA sequence: TGTGCCAGCAGCCAAGATATCCTGCCAGGGCGGACCGGGGAGCTGTTTTTT. The chain combines TRBV4-2 with TRBJ2-2; D possibly corresponds to TRBD1 (5 bases). The CDR3 runs 17 residues. The germline gives CDR1 LGHNA, CDR2 YNFKEQ. The germline V and J ends were trimmed by 0 bases and 5 bases, with 16 bases remaining between them.

V and J are TRBV7-9 and TRBJ2-7; TRBD1 is a possible D gene (6 bases). Germline V CDR1 and CDR2: SEHNR, FQNEAQ (reference sequence). V was pared by 0 bases and J by 2 bases, with 14 bases between. The CDR3 has 16 amino acids. The CDR3 bases are TGTGCCAGCAGCTTAGCGCCTCGACAGGACGCCTACGAGCAGTACTTC. The encoded protein is CASSLAPRQDAYEQYF.

This clone has just a few counts. The V and J genes are TRBV14 and TRBJ1-5; D is unclear. Trimming pared 1 base from V and 0 bases from J, leaving 13 bases between. The CDR3 has 17 amino acids. Looked up from germline, CDR1 is SGHDN and CDR2 is FVKESK. The CDR3 region is CASSQVFRENSNQPQHF. Written as DNA, the CDR3 is TGTGCCAGCAGCCAAGTGTTTCGGGAGAATAGCAATCAGCCCCAGCATTTT.

The V and J genes are TRBV30 and TRBJ1-2; 9 bases fit TRBD1. Germline-derived CDR1 and CDR2 are GTSNPN and SVGIG (reference sequence). There are 14 residues in the CDR3. Trimming removed 4 bases from V and 8 bases from J; junction bases left unmatched: 11. The CDR3 is CAWIPQGAVGGYTF. As DNA, the CDR3 is TGTGCCTGGATCCCACAGGGGGCGGTGGGAGGCTACACCTTC.

J is TRBJ2-5 and V is TRBV5-4; TRBD2 might be the D (6 bases). Germline V gene sequence: CDR1 SGHNT, CDR2 YYREEE (reference sequence). V was pared by 4 bases and J by 1 base, with 11 bases between. CDR3 length: 14 amino acids. The CDR3 DNA sequence: TGTGCCAGCAGCCTAGGGACTTCCCAAGAGACCCAGTACTTC. Residues: CASSLGTSQETQYF.